This T cell receptor beta chain appears in the sequencing data of a study of cytomegalovirus exposure and HLA in healthy donors. This PCR relied on a set of 60 Vbeta primers and 13 Jbeta primers. TCRdb's copy holds only in-frame clones and misses some; the assay was immunoSEQ multiplex PCR. The profile shows around 84,000 clones, around 77% of them singletons. This CDR3 region has 13 residues. Trimming removed 8 bases from V and 6 bases from J; junction bases left unmatched: 3. CDR1 is MDHEN and CDR2 is SYDVKM in the germline V gene. This clone turned up a few times. Sequenced: PBMCs. The TCR was taken from a man aged 50 to 59 in good health and CMV-seronegative. The chain couples TRBV28 to TRBJ1-5, with 11 nucleotides matching TRBD1. The chain's CDR3 is CASRTGGSQPQHF. The CDR3 DNA reads as TGTGCCAGCCGGACAGGGGGCAGTCAGCCCCAGCATTTT. Combining the CDR3 with reference TRBV28 and TRBJ1-5 gives the whole variable domain DVKVTQSSRYLVKRTGEKVFLECVQDMDHENMFWYRQDPGLGLRLIYFSYDVKMKEKGDIPEGYSVSREKKERFSLILESASTNQTSMYLCASRTGGSQPQHFGDGTRLSIL.